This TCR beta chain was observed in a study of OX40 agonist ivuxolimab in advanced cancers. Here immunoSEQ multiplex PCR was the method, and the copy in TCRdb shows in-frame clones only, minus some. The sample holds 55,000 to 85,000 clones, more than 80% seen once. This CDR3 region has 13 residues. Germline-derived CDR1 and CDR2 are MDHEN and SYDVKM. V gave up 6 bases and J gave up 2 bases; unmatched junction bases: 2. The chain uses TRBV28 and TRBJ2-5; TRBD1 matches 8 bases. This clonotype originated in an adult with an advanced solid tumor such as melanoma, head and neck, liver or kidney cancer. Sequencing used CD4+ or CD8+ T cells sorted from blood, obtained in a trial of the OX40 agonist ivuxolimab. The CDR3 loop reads CASRRTGQETQYF. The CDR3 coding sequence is TGTGCCAGCAGGAGGACAGGGCAAGAGACCCAGTACTTC.